This TCR beta chain was profiled in a study of early T cells in non-severe SARS-CoV-2 infection. Overall study context: Unpaired chains resulted from sequencing bulk RNA of unsorted whole blood.

This clonotype was seen a handful of times. Its specificity is unknown. Whole-study results and caveats: Missing private and CD4 specificities, VDJdb matching favored anti-spike CD8 responses.

Unique molecular identifiers (one per individual cDNA molecule) were attached. One entry per CDR3 protein, called by TCRdb with MiXCR from the 5' RACE reads. This table holds around 50,000 distinct CDR3 sequences, 9.5% to 15% found once. After removal of 2 bases from V and 4 bases from J, the junction contained 9 bases not matched to a gene. From germline, CDR1 is GTSNPN and CDR2 SVGIG (reference sequence). CDR3 length equals 15 residues. Specimen: whole blood. The chain couples TRBV30 to TRBJ2-7, with 9 bases aligning to TRBD1. The origin of this receptor is an adult who was a healthcare worker with PCR-confirmed SARS-CoV-2 infection or an uninfected control (not recorded which). Here the CDR3 reads CAWSTPGTGRYEQYF. The CDR3 DNA follows: TGTGCCTGGAGTACCCCCGGGACAGGGCGGTACGAGCAGTACTTC.